What follows are 27 T cell receptor beta chains derived from one specimen sequenced in a study of shared clonotypes between healthy human individuals. Terminally differentiated effector memory CD45RA+ cells were excluded from the naive CD8 cells, which were CD45RO-negative and positively selected for CCR7. The method was immunoSEQ multiplex PCR; TCRdb's version includes in-frame clones alone and lacks a portion of them. The sample consists of about 2.1 million clones, just under 95% of them appearing once. Material: naive CD8+ T cells from PBMCs. The receptors were gathered from a young man in good health. Some clones in this sample may be carry-over from other donors' samples.

A single count supports this clone. The chain employs TRBV5-4 and TRBJ2-3; 7 bases match TRBD2. J gave up 5 bases and V 1 base, and 7 bases lay outside the gene matches. CDR3 length equals 15 residues. Germline V gene sequence: CDR1 SGHNT, CDR2 YYREEE (reference sequence). CDR3 loop: CASSLRRERIDTQYF. The CDR3 DNA follows: TGTGCCAGCAGCTTGCGGCGGGAGAGGATAGATACGCAGTATTTT. Filled out from reference TRBV5-4 and TRBJ2-3, the complete variable domain reads ETGVTQSPTHLIKTRGQQVTLRCSSQSGHNTVSWYQQALGQGPQFIFQYYREEENGRGNFPPRFSGLQFPNYSSELNVNALELDDSALYLCASSLRRERIDTQYFGPGTRLTVL.

This chain links TRBV28 with TRBJ2-7, with D possibly being TRBD1 (6 bases). This CDR3 has 14 residues. V lost 7 bases, J lost 4 bases, and 17 bases lay in between. The germline CDR1 and CDR2 sequences are MDHEN and SYDVKM. The CDR3 coding sequence is TGTGCCAGCACCGATCAGGGGCGTCAATACGAGCAGTACTTC. It yields the protein CASTDQGRQYEQYF. Full variable domain (missing parts from reference TRBV28 and TRBJ2-7): DVKVTQSSRYLVKRTGEKVFLECVQDMDHENMFWYRQDPGLGLRLIYFSYDVKMKEKGDIPEGYSVSREKKERFSLILESASTNQTSMYLCASTDQGRQYEQYFGPGTRLTVT.

The V call is TRBV5-1, the J call TRBJ2-1; D gene unclear. The V gene's germline CDR1 is SGHRS and CDR2 YFSETQ. Trimming pared 0 bases from V and 7 bases from J, leaving 23 bases between. This CDR3 spans 18 amino acids. The CDR3 loop reads CASSLVLGRGKMGNEQFF. The CDR3 DNA follows: TGCGCCAGCAGCTTGGTTCTAGGGCGAGGTAAAATGGGTAATGAGCAGTTCTTC.

The genes are TRBV6-1 and TRBJ1-2; the D gene is possibly TRBD1 (6 bases). Per germline, CDR1 MNHNS and CDR2 SASEGT. The CDR3 runs to 15 residues. Trimming removed 6 bases at V and 4 bases at J, with 18 bases between. In DNA form, the CDR3 reads TGTGCCAGCAGAACCTCGGGGGGGCCTGGCTATGGCTACACCTTC. Protein sequence: CASRTSGGPGYGYTF.

The CDR3 nucleotides read TGTGCCAGCAGTGTGGGGACTAGTTTGGAGACCCAGTACTTC. Residues: CASSVGTSLETQYF. The J gene is TRBJ2-5, the V gene TRBV25-1; 8 nucleotides agree with TRBD2. The CDR3 is made up of 14 amino acids. The germline V gene has CDR1 MGHDK and CDR2 SYGVNS. V gave up 4 bases and J gave up 5 bases; unmatched junction bases: 6.

CDR3 bases: TGTGCCTGGAGTGTAAGGGGACAGGGCGCCTACGAGCAGTACTTC. Residues: CAWSVRGQGAYEQYF. This chain uses TRBV30 with TRBJ2-7; 9 nucleotides line up with TRBD1. Germline values: CDR1 GTSNPN, CDR2 SVGIG (reference sequence). J lost 2 bases, V lost 0 bases, and 5 bases had no gene match. CDR3 size: 15 residues.

The chain is built from TRBV10-3 and TRBJ2-1, with D possibly matching TRBD2 (6 bases). The length of the CDR3 is 16 residues. CDR1 and CDR2 (germline): ENHRY, SYGVKD. V lost 3 bases, J lost 7 bases, and 19 bases lay in between. The CDR3 loop is CAISEIGFGGANEQFF. In DNA, the CDR3 is TGTGCCATCAGTGAAATAGGCTTCGGCGGGGCTAATGAGCAGTTCTTC.

The chain carries TRBV2 and TRBJ2-5; no clear D. Per the germline V gene, CDR1 is SNHLY and CDR2 is FYNNEI. This CDR3 has 15 amino acids. The ends were cut back, 0 bases at V and 1 base at J, with 9 bases in the middle. The CDR3 region is CASSEAVRPQETQYF. The CDR3 DNA reads TGTGCCAGCAGTGAAGCGGTTCGCCCCCAAGAGACCCAGTACTTC.

CDR3 sequence: CASSLPTSARDEQFF. The CDR3 DNA sequence: TGTGCCAGCAGTTTACCTACTAGCGCCCGGGATGAGCAGTTCTTC. The rearrangement links TRBV28 to TRBJ2-1, with 7 bases that match TRBD2. The CDR3 contains 15 residues. Germline V lookup: CDR1 MDHEN, CDR2 SYDVKM. V gave up 2 bases and J gave up 8 bases; unmatched junction bases: 9.

With respect to this clone: No DNA is shown, since the ends of the CDR3 on it are uncertain; the CDR3 is the one TCRdb lists. The chain joins TRBV27 to TRBJ1-5. The germline CDR1 and CDR2 sequences are MNHEY and SMNVEV (reference sequence). Inclusive of both ends, the CDR3 amounts to 15 amino acids. The CDR3 sequence is CASSFGPGTNQPQHF.

In this sample, this clone turned up once. V is TRBV30 and J is TRBJ1-2, with no clear D. Trimming cost V 0 bases and J 2 bases, with 10 bases left between them. Germline V gene lookup returns CDR1 GTSNPN and CDR2 SVGIG (reference sequence). There are 14 residues in the CDR3. The CDR3 reads CAWSVSAPNYGYTF. The CDR3 bases are TGTGCCTGGAGTGTATCGGCACCAAACTATGGCTACACCTTC.

V and J are TRBV2 and TRBJ2-5; 12 nucleotides align to TRBD2. This CDR3 has 15 residues. CDR1 and CDR2 from the germline V gene are SNHLY and FYNNEI. V gave up 7 bases and J gave up 9 bases; unmatched junction bases: 12. The CDR3 DNA follows: TGTGCCAGCATCGGGGCACTAGCGGGAGGTCCAGCCCAGTACTTC. This sequence encodes CASIGALAGGPAQYF. Drawing the rest from reference TRBV2 and TRBJ2-5, the complete variable domain is EPEVTQTPSHQVTQMGQEVILRCVPISNHLYFYWYRQILGQKVEFLVSFYNNEISEKSEIFDDQFSVERPDGSNFTLKIRSTKLEDSAMYFCASIGALAGGPAQYFGPGTRLLVL.

There are a few counts of this clone. The sample carries other DNA sequences with the same CDR3. The J gene is TRBJ1-1, the V gene TRBV19; D perhaps matches TRBD1 (5 bases). The CDR3 has 13 amino acids. V lost 5 bases to trimming and J lost 0 bases, with 7 bases between them. Germline CDR1 is LNHDA and CDR2 is SQIVND (reference sequence). The CDR3 loop is CASSDRLNTEAFF. For the CDR3, the DNA is TGTGCCAGTAGTGACAGACTGAACACTGAAGCTTTCTTT.

This rearrangement joins TRBV29-1 to TRBJ2-7; D is uncertain. Between the trimmed V and J ends, which lost 5 bases and 6 bases, there was a span of 20 bases. The CDR3 has 14 amino acids. Germline CDR1 SQVTM, CDR2 ANQGSEA. The DNA of the CDR3 is TGCAGCGTTCCGGTGGGCTCTTCCTCGGGCGAGCAGTACTTC. Protein product: CSVPVGSSSGEQYF.

This chain links TRBV7-9 with TRBJ1-1, with D maybe TRBD1 (5 bases). The CDR3 runs 13 residues. Germline CDR1 and CDR2: SEHNR and FQNEAQ (reference sequence). V shed 6 bases and J shed 10 bases, with 18 bases lying between them. CDR3 DNA sequence: TGTGCCAGCAGACCCGACAGAGGGGAAAGAGCTTTCTTT. It specifies CASRPDRGERAFF.

A note on this clone: The sample contains more than one DNA sequence encoding this CDR3. The rearrangement uses TRBV6-5 and TRBJ2-1, with TRBD1 matching 8 bases. The CDR3 consists of 15 residues. V was pared by 6 bases and J by 2 bases, with 6 bases of the junction left unmatched. Germline values: CDR1 MNHEY, CDR2 SVGAGI. The CDR3 bases are TGTGCCAGCAGCCCTGGACAGGGTGCCTACAATGAGCAGTTCTTC. This sequence encodes CASSPGQGAYNEQFF.

This clone was seen only once. This rearrangement joins TRBV6-4 to TRBJ1-2; 8 nucleotides line up with TRBD1. This CDR3 is 13 amino acids long. Germline-derived CDR1 and CDR2 are MRHNA and SNTAGT. V lost 2 bases and J lost 6; bases outside the gene matches: 2. CDR3 nucleotide sequence: TGTGCCAGCAGTGACGGGACAGGTCATGGCTACACCTTC. Amino acid sequence: CASSDGTGHGYTF.

The rearrangement links TRBV5-1 to TRBJ2-1; D ambiguous. V lost 2 bases and J lost 7, with 10 bases in between. The germline V gene has CDR1 SGHRS and CDR2 YFSETQ. CDR3 length equals 13 residues. The CDR3: CASSFDVLNEQFF. As DNA, the CDR3 is TGCGCCAGCAGCTTTGACGTTCTAAATGAGCAGTTCTTC.

This clone has a single count. The V gene is TRBV9, the J gene TRBJ2-3; either TRBD1 or TRBD2 may supply D (6 bases each). V lost 0 bases and J 4 bases, leaving 15 bases between the germline ends. CDR3 length: 16 amino acids. CDR1 and CDR2 from the germline V gene are SGDLS and YYNGEE. The CDR3 DNA reads TGTGCCAGCAGCGTAGGGATCGGGGGCTTCTCAGATACGCAGTATTTT. Protein product: CASSVGIGGFSDTQYF.

The rearrangement uses TRBV7-9 and TRBJ2-7, with D uncertain. There are 15 residues in the CDR3. The germline V and J ends were trimmed by 1 base and 2 bases, with 12 bases remaining between them. Germline lookup yields CDR1 SEHNR and CDR2 FQNEAQ (reference sequence). This CDR3 reads CASSLGETLAYEQYF. The DNA of the CDR3 is TGTGCCAGCAGCTTAGGTGAGACTCTTGCCTACGAGCAGTACTTC.

V and J are TRBV19 and TRBJ2-2, with D perhaps matching TRBD1 or TRBD2 (5 bases each). CDR3 length equals 14 residues. Germline V gene lookup returns CDR1 LNHDA and CDR2 SQIVND (reference sequence). Trimming pared 5 bases from V and 6 bases from J, leaving 13 bases between. As DNA, the CDR3 is TGTGCCAGTAGTGGGACCCTCACCCCCGGGGAGCTGTTTTTT. This sequence encodes CASSGTLTPGELFF. Supplemented by reference TRBV19 and TRBJ2-2, the full variable domain reads DGGITQSPKYLFRKEGQNVTLSCEQNLNHDAMYWYRQDPGQGLRLIYYSQIVNDFQKGDIAEGYSVSREKKESFPLTVTSAQKNPTAFYLCASSGTLTPGELFFGEGSRLTVL.

The chain combines TRBV9 with TRBJ2-2; 8 nucleotides agree with TRBD1. This CDR3 comprises 16 residues. Germline V gene data show CDR1 as SGDLS and CDR2 as YYNGEE. The J segment lost 6 bases and the V segment lost 0 bases, leaving 7 bases of the junction unmatched. In DNA form, the CDR3 reads TGTGCCAGCAGCGTAGCTGACAGGGGTGGGGCCGGGGAGCTGTTTTTT. Encoded protein: CASSVADRGGAGELFF.

The chain is built from TRBV5-4 and TRBJ2-2; maybe TRBD1 (5 bases). Per the germline V gene, CDR1 is SGHNT and CDR2 is YYREEE (reference sequence). The CDR3 consists of 15 residues. Trimming stripped 4 bases from V and 4 bases from J, with 14 bases between. Here the CDR3 reads CASSVPGSSTGELFF. The DNA of the CDR3 is TGTGCCAGCAGCGTGCCAGGGTCAAGCACCGGGGAGCTGTTTTTT.

This chain links TRBV9 with TRBJ2-7; no reliable D call. V dropped 0 bases and J dropped 6 bases, with 13 bases sitting between them. Germline CDR1 and CDR2: SGDLS and YYNGEE. The CDR3 consists of 14 residues. The chain's CDR3 is CASSVGSSNGEQYF. Here the CDR3 DNA reads TGTGCCAGCAGCGTAGGTTCTAGTAACGGCGAGCAGTACTTC.

Note on this clone: This sequence may be a read error, since a much larger clone differs from it by one base. This sample includes further DNA sequences coding for the same CDR3. The chain joins TRBV7-8 to TRBJ2-7, with a weak D call TRBD1 (5 bases). This CDR3 has 14 residues. V lost 4 bases to trimming and J lost 2 bases, with 12 bases between them. CDR1 SGHVS and CDR2 FQNEAQ come from the germline V gene. The CDR3 coding sequence is TGTGCCAGCAGCTCCCTCGCAGGGCCCTACGAGCAGTACTTC. Its translation: CASSSLAGPYEQYF.

The genes are TRBV7-9 and TRBJ2-3; D perhaps matches TRBD2 (6 bases). Germline loops: CDR1 SEHNR, CDR2 FQNEAQ (reference sequence). This CDR3 has 14 amino acids. V lost 2 bases to trimming and J lost 1 base, with 7 bases between them. Written as DNA, the CDR3 is TGTGCCAGCAGCTTACCGGGGGGCACAGATACGCAGTATTTT. This codes for CASSLPGGTDTQYF.

In this sample, this clone turned up a few times. This chain links TRBV2 with TRBJ1-1; D remains unclear. The CDR3 is made up of 12 amino acids. The V and J ends lost 7 bases and 5 bases respectively, with 11 bases between them. Germline V gene sequence: CDR1 SNHLY, CDR2 FYNNEI. The CDR3 sequence is CASIVIGTEAFF. DNA for the CDR3: TGTGCCAGCATTGTGATCGGGACTGAAGCTTTCTTT.